The 29 T cell receptor beta chains below all came from one sample that was sequenced in a study of radiotherapy plus CTLA-4 blockade in lung cancer. The protocol was immunoSEQ multiplex PCR, while the TCRdb copy is restricted to in-frame clones and leaves out a portion. This sample has approximately 100,000 clones, with 82% found just once. Sequences were derived from peripheral blood, sampled from a patient treated with radiotherapy plus ipilimumab. The origin of the receptors is a human donor with non-small cell lung cancer who had a partial response to radiotherapy plus ipilimumab.

The chain recombines TRBV19 with TRBJ2-7; 7 bases agree with TRBD1. Looked up from germline, CDR1 is LNHDA and CDR2 is SQIVND (reference sequence). CDR3 length: 13 amino acids. J gave up 6 bases and V 6 bases, and 8 bases lay outside the gene matches. Here the CDR3 reads CASRSGQSIEQYF. In DNA, the CDR3 is TGTGCCAGTAGATCGGGACAGAGCATCGAGCAGTACTTC.

The V call is TRBV7-9, the J call TRBJ1-3; D unresolved. The length of the CDR3 is 18 residues. The V and J ends lost 3 bases and 1 base respectively, with 19 bases between them. Per the germline V gene, CDR1 is SEHNR and CDR2 is FQNEAQ (reference sequence). The CDR3 DNA follows: TGTGCCAGCAGCTTCGGGATGGGGAGCAGAGGTTCTGGAAACACCATATATTTT. Translating gives CASSFGMGSRGSGNTIYF. Full variable domain (remainder filled in from reference TRBV7-9 and TRBJ1-3): DTGVSQNPRHKITKRGQNVTFRCDPISEHNRLYWYRQTLGQGPEFLTYFQNEAQLEKSRLLSDRFSAERPKGSFSTLEIQRTEQGDSAMYLCASSFGMGSRGSGNTIYFGEGSWLTVV.

The V and J genes are TRBV6-1 and TRBJ1-2; no clear D. CDR3 length: 15 amino acids. Trimming took off 4 bases at V and 4 bases at J, with 16 bases between the two ends. From germline, CDR1 is MNHNS and CDR2 SASEGT. The CDR3 bases are TGTGCCAGCAGTGTAGGCTGGGAGGGCACCTATGGCTACACCTTC. Translating it yields CASSVGWEGTYGYTF.

The V and J genes are TRBV4-1 and TRBJ2-2, with unresolved D. Germline CDR1 is MGHRA and CDR2 is YSYEKL. Trimming took 0 bases from V and 6 from J, leaving 14 bases between them. This CDR3 has 16 residues. CDR3 amino acids: CASSQEGEGDPGELFF. CDR3 sequence (DNA): TGCGCCAGCAGCCAAGAAGGAGAAGGAGATCCCGGGGAGCTGTTTTTT.

The chain has TRBV5-1 and TRBJ2-1, with 8 bases fitting TRBD2. V was pared by 2 bases and J by 4 bases, with 2 bases of the junction left unmatched. The CDR3 length is 14 residues. Per the germline V gene, CDR1 is SGHRS and CDR2 is YFSETQ. CDR3: CASSFGGDYNEQFF. The CDR3, as DNA: TGCGCCAGCAGCTTCGGGGGGGATTACAATGAGCAGTTCTTC.

The gene calls are TRBV28 and TRBJ2-7, with TRBD2 matching 12 bases. V lost 1 base and J lost 6; bases outside the gene matches: 7. The CDR3 has 16 amino acids. Looked up from germline, CDR1 is MDHEN and CDR2 is SYDVKM. The CDR3 here is CASSLYRLAGEGEQYF. CDR3 DNA: TGTGCCAGCAGTTTATACAGACTAGCGGGAGAGGGCGAGCAGTACTTC.

The rearrangement uses TRBV4-1 and TRBJ2-1, with 11 nucleotides matching TRBD2. V trimming: 5 bases; J trimming: 9 bases; junction bases outside the gene matches: 6. There are 14 residues in the CDR3. The germline gives CDR1 MGHRA, CDR2 YSYEKL. The CDR3 region is CASSFPGTSGEQFF. Written as DNA, the CDR3 is TGCGCCAGCAGCTTCCCGGGGACTAGCGGTGAGCAGTTCTTC.

The chain uses TRBV19 and TRBJ2-7; 10 nucleotides align to TRBD2. Germline values: CDR1 LNHDA, CDR2 SQIVND (reference sequence). The CDR3 spans 14 residues. Unmatched junction bases numbered 6, after V lost 6 bases and J lost 4 bases. DNA for the CDR3: TGTGCCAGTAGCTCTAGCGGGAGTCAGTACGAGCAGTACTTC. This gives the protein CASSSSGSQYEQYF.

The V gene is TRBV9, the J gene TRBJ2-1; TRBD2 might be the D (7 bases). The germline V gene encodes CDR1 SGDLS and CDR2 YYNGEE. Trimming pared 0 bases from V and 4 bases from J, leaving 11 bases between. This CDR3 spans 15 amino acids. CDR3 region: CASSVEGGRYNEQFF. For the CDR3, the DNA is TGTGCCAGCAGCGTAGAGGGGGGGCGATACAATGAGCAGTTCTTC.

V is TRBV7-2 and J is TRBJ2-2; 9 positions match TRBD2. Germline loops: CDR1 SGHTA, CDR2 FQGNSA. The ends lost 5 bases at V and 5 bases at J; junction bases unmatched: 12. The CDR3 spans 17 residues. The CDR3 is CASSPTARSGRTGELFF. Here the CDR3 DNA reads TGTGCCAGCAGCCCGACTGCGCGTAGCGGGAGAACCGGGGAGCTGTTTTTT.

The CDR3 nucleotides read TGTGCCAGCGTAAAAGTAGCGGCGGGAGGTCCCGAGCAGTACTTC. The encoded protein is CASVKVAAGGPEQYF. This chain joins TRBV18 and TRBJ2-7; 8 positions match TRBD2. CDR1 KGHSH and CDR2 LQKENI come from the germline V gene. The CDR3 is 15 residues long. V trimming: 8 bases; J trimming: 6 bases; junction bases outside the gene matches: 15.

The J gene is TRBJ1-2, the V gene TRBV19, with D perhaps matching TRBD1 (6 bases). V lost 3 bases, J lost 2 bases, and 16 bases lay in between. The CDR3 runs to 16 residues. Germline CDR1 reads LNHDA; CDR2 reads SQIVND (reference sequence). DNA of the CDR3: TGTGCCAGTAGTATGGCCCCGGGGGGCGCAAACTATGGCTACACCTTC. Residues: CASSMAPGGANYGYTF.

The chain is built from TRBV7-6 and TRBJ2-1; TRBD2 agrees at 10 bases. This CDR3 is built from 11 residues. CDR1 and CDR2 from the germline V gene are SGHVS and FNYEAQ. The V and J ends lost 8 bases and 8 bases, in that order; junction bases with no gene match: 0. CDR3 region: CASGTSDEQFF. As DNA, the CDR3 is TGTGCCAGCGGGACTAGCGATGAGCAGTTCTTC.

This chain links TRBV27 with TRBJ1-4; 8 bases line up with TRBD1. Germline CDR1 and CDR2: MNHEY and SMNVEV (reference sequence). This CDR3 spans 15 amino acids. The junction had 5 bases not matched to a gene; V was cut back by 4 bases and J by 4 bases. CDR3 region: CASSSAGGFNEKLFF. The CDR3 bases are TGTGCCAGCAGTTCCGCAGGGGGCTTTAATGAAAAACTGTTTTTT. Filled out from reference TRBV27 and TRBJ1-4, the complete variable domain reads EAQVTQNPRYLITVTGKKLTVTCSQNMNHEYMSWYRQDPGLGLRQIYYSMNVEVTDKGDVPEGYKVSRKEKRNFPLILESPSPNQTSLYFCASSSAGGFNEKLFFGSGTQLSVL.

The chain combines TRBV11-2 with TRBJ2-4; D is unclear. The length of the CDR3 is 12 residues. V dropped 5 bases and J dropped 9 bases, with 11 bases sitting between them. Germline CDR1 and CDR2: SGHAT and FQNNGV. CDR3 sequence (DNA): TGTGCCAGCAGCACAGACATCACCATTCAGTACTTC. It translates to CASSTDITIQYF.

The chain is built from TRBV2 and TRBJ2-2; 10 positions agree with TRBD1. Germline V lookup: CDR1 SNHLY, CDR2 FYNNEI. The V gene end was trimmed by 3 bases and the J gene end by 5 bases; junction bases not matched to a gene: 3. The CDR3 runs to 15 residues. CDR3 nucleotides: TGTGCCAGCAGTGAGACAGGGGGCAGGACCGGGGAGCTGTTTTTT. Its translation is CASSETGGRTGELFF.

The chain recombines TRBV2 with TRBJ2-3, with TRBD1 matching over 7 bases. CDR1 is SNHLY, CDR2 FYNNEI, per germline. Trimming took 4 bases from V and 0 from J; bases not matched to a gene: 4. The CDR3 runs to 15 residues. The CDR3 reads CASSGQGRSTDTQYF. CDR3 nucleotide sequence: TGTGCCAGCAGTGGACAGGGCCGTAGCACAGATACGCAGTATTTT.

This chain joins TRBV29-1 and TRBJ2-7; 7 nucleotides agree with TRBD1. Trimming took 7 bases from V and 3 from J; bases not matched to a gene: 3. Germline-derived CDR1 and CDR2 are SQVTM and ANQGSEA. CDR3 length: 11 residues. The DNA of the CDR3 is TGCAGCGCCCGGGACAGCTACGAGCAGTACTTC. Amino acids: CSARDSYEQYF.

Only a few counts were recorded for this clone. The V and J genes are TRBV7-6 and TRBJ2-3; D is undetermined. Per the germline V gene, CDR1 is SGHVS and CDR2 is FNYEAQ. This CDR3 has 16 amino acids. Trimming left V 4 bases short and J 0 bases short, with 14 bases between. This chain's CDR3 is CASSSRPRPSTDTQYF. In DNA form, the CDR3 reads TGTGCCAGCAGCTCCCGCCCGCGGCCTAGCACAGATACGCAGTATTTT.

This clone showed up just a few times. The chain has TRBV19 and TRBJ2-1; 7 bases are shared with TRBD2. Germline assignment: CDR1 LNHDA and CDR2 SQIVND (reference sequence). The CDR3 consists of 16 residues. J gave up 6 bases and V 5 bases, and 13 bases lay outside the gene matches. The CDR3 loop reads CASSFLGLVAGNEQFF. The CDR3 region has the DNA TGTGCCAGTAGTTTCCTCGGACTAGTAGCGGGCAATGAGCAGTTCTTC.

The V and J genes are TRBV28 and TRBJ2-5, with TRBD2 matching over 10 bases. The end of the DNA is better explained by TRBJ2-7, so the J call may be wrong. This CDR3 contains 15 residues. Germline V gene lookup returns CDR1 MDHEN and CDR2 SYDVKM. In DNA, the CDR3 is TGTGCCAGCAGTTTCCCGGGACTAGCGCTCAACGAGCAGTACTTC. As protein: CASSFPGLALNEQYF.

A few counts support this clone. The chain combines TRBV5-1 with TRBJ2-2; 8 positions match TRBD2. The CDR3 totals 17 residues. CDR1 and CDR2 from the germline V gene are SGHRS and YFSETQ. The trim removed 1 base at V and 1 base at J, leaving 6 bases unmatched. CDR3 amino acids: CASSLPETSGNTGELFF. In nucleotides, the CDR3 is TGCGCCAGCAGCTTGCCCGAAACTAGCGGGAACACCGGGGAGCTGTTTTTT.

This chain links TRBV18 with TRBJ2-7; D is unresolved. The V end lost 6 bases, the J end lost 2 bases, and 14 bases lay between the germline ends. This CDR3 is built from 14 residues. The germline V gene has CDR1 KGHSH and CDR2 LQKENI. The chain's CDR3 is CASSRGAATYEQYF. CDR3 in DNA: TGTGCCAGCTCCCGCGGAGCTGCAACCTACGAGCAGTACTTC.

The chain recombines TRBV29-1 with TRBJ2-1, with TRBD2 matching 8 bases. This CDR3 spans 16 amino acids. Germline values: CDR1 SQVTM, CDR2 ANQGSEA. V lost 3 bases and J lost 0; bases outside the gene matches: 7. The CDR3 DNA reads as TGCAGCGTTGAGAATAGCGGGACCGGCTCCTACAATGAGCAGTTCTTC. Encoded protein: CSVENSGTGSYNEQFF.

The rearrangement links TRBV7-9 to TRBJ1-1; D gene ambiguous. This CDR3 is built from 14 residues. The germline V and J ends were trimmed by 6 bases and 0 bases, with 11 bases remaining between them. Per germline, CDR1 SEHNR and CDR2 FQNEAQ (reference sequence). The CDR3, as DNA: TGTGCCAGCAGTTTCCAGGTCATGAACACTGAAGCTTTCTTT. It specifies CASSFQVMNTEAFF.

This sequence joins TRBV7-2 and TRBJ1-4; TRBD1 might be the D (6 bases). Per the germline V gene, CDR1 is SGHTA and CDR2 is FQGNSA. The CDR3 spans 14 residues. The V end was cut by 4 bases, the J end by 6 bases, with 12 bases between. In nucleotides, the CDR3 is TGTGCCAGCAGCTCGGACAGTCGGGATGAAAAACTGTTTTTT. Amino acids: CASSSDSRDEKLFF. Looking up the rest from reference TRBV7-2 and TRBJ1-4 gives the full variable domain: GAGVSQSPSNKVTEKGKDVELRCDPISGHTALYWYRQSLGQGLEFLIYFQGNSAPDKSGLPSDRFSAERTGGSVSTLTIQRTQQEDSAVYLCASSSDSRDEKLFFGSGTQLSVL.

V is TRBV29-1 and J is TRBJ2-3, with TRBD1 identical over 7 bases. V lost 2 bases, J lost 4 bases, and 3 bases stayed unmatched. CDR3 size: 13 residues. Germline V gene lookup returns CDR1 SQVTM and CDR2 ANQGSEA. Here the CDR3 reads CSVERGRADTQYF. Written as DNA, the CDR3 is TGCAGCGTTGAAAGGGGGCGCGCAGATACGCAGTATTTT.

The chain employs TRBV5-1 and TRBJ1-1; 7 positions match TRBD1. The CDR3 length is 16 residues. Per germline, CDR1 SGHRS and CDR2 YFSETQ. The V gene end was trimmed by 4 bases and the J gene end by 1 base; junction bases not matched to a gene: 10. Written as DNA, the CDR3 is TGCGCCAGCAGCGGCCACCCCCGACAGGGGAACACTGAAGCTTTCTTT. Protein: CASSGHPRQGNTEAFF. Supplemented by reference TRBV5-1 and TRBJ1-1, the full variable domain reads KAGVTQTPRYLIKTRGQQVTLSCSPISGHRSVSWYQQTPGQGLQFLFEYFSETQRNKGNFPGRFSGRQFSNSRSEMNVSTLELGDSALYLCASSGHPRQGNTEAFFGQGTRLTVV.

V and J are TRBV9 and TRBJ2-1; 9 bases are shared with TRBD2. Germline CDR1 is SGDLS and CDR2 is YYNGEE. The CDR3 extends over 15 amino acids. V was pared by 2 bases and J by 4 bases, with 4 bases of the junction left unmatched. This CDR3 is CASSVLAGRYNEQFF. CDR3 coding DNA: TGTGCCAGCAGCGTCCTAGCGGGAAGATACAATGAGCAGTTCTTC.